The subject of this entry is one T cell receptor (beta chain). Its target is unknown. The entry originates in a study of OX40 agonist ivuxolimab in advanced cancers. Study details: Melanoma, hepatocellular carcinoma, head and neck or renal cell cancer occurred in dose-escalation patients. Averaging roughly 60 years in age, with a range of roughly 23 to 80, the cohort was approximately 84% male.

Sequenced by immunoSEQ multiplex PCR; TCRdb stores in-frame clones only, minus some. The repertoire consists of 20,000 or so clones, with 75% to 85% occurring once and the leading ten covering approximately 3.1%. Study-level results: Among the lowest peripheral clonal expansion occurred in 0.1-3.0 mg/kg partial responders. CD4+ and CD8+ blood T cells expanded clonally by week 6 at 0.1 to 3.0 mg/kg.

Trimming at V came to 3 bases and at J to 7 bases, leaving 4 bases not matched to a gene. CDR1 and CDR2 (germline): KGHSH, LQKENI. This CDR3 region has 14 residues. The specimen was CD4+ or CD8+ T cells sorted from blood, collected in a trial of the OX40 agonist ivuxolimab. The sequence came from an adult with an advanced solid tumor such as melanoma, head and neck, liver or kidney cancer. The V gene is TRBV18, the J gene TRBJ1-2; 11 nucleotides match TRBD1. The CDR3 bases are TGTGCCAGCTCACCGGACAGGGGGCGTTTTGGCTACACCTTC. Amino acids: CASSPDRGRFGYTF.